This T cell receptor beta chain appears in the sequencing data of a study of early T cells in non-severe SARS-CoV-2 infection. Across the study: The study sequenced bulk RNA from unsorted whole blood, with chains unpaired.

Researchers tagged individual cDNA molecules with unique molecular identifiers. From the 5' RACE reads, TCRdb called clonotypes with MiXCR, one entry per CDR3 protein. Of 40,000 to 55,000 distinct CDR3 sequences in the sample, roughly 13% are singletons; the top ten hold about 9.4%. Study-level findings and limits: Matching against VDJdb likely underestimated virus-specific expansions, favoring anti-spike CD8.

This clonotype was found many times. What it recognizes is unknown. The sequence came from an adult who was a healthcare worker with PCR-confirmed SARS-CoV-2 infection or an uninfected control (not recorded which). Sequencing was done on a sample of whole blood.

CDR3 residues: CATSDWTGEAFF. CDR3 sequence (DNA): TGTGCCACCAGTGATTGGACAGGTGAAGCTTTCTTT. The gene calls are TRBV24-1 and TRBJ1-1, with 7 bases fitting TRBD1. The germline gives CDR1 KGHDR, CDR2 SFDVKD. The CDR3 sequence is 12 residues long. The trim removed 2 bases at V and 7 bases at J, leaving 0 bases unmatched.